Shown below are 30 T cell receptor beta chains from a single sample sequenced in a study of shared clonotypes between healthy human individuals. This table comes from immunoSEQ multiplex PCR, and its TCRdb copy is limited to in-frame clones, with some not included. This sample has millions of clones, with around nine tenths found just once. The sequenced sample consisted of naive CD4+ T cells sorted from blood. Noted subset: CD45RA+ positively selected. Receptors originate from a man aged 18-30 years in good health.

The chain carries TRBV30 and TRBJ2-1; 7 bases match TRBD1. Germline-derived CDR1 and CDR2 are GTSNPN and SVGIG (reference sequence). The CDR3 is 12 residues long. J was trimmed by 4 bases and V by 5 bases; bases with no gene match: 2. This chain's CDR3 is CAWGTAYNEQFF. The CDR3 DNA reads TGTGCCTGGGGGACAGCATACAATGAGCAGTTCTTC.

The CDR3 DNA is TGTGCCAGCAGTTCGGCAGGGACCCGCAATCAGCCCCAGCATTTT. Translation: CASSSAGTRNQPQHF. The chain has TRBV27 and TRBJ1-5, with D maybe TRBD1 (5 bases). This CDR3 is 15 amino acids long. Germline V CDR1 and CDR2: MNHEY, SMNVEV (reference sequence). V was pared by 4 bases and J by 2 bases, with 12 bases between.

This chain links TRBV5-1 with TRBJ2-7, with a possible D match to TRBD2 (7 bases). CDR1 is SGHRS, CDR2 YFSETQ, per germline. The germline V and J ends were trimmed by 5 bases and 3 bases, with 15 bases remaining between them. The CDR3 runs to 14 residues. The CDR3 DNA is TGCGCCAGCAGTTTTCGGGGGGCCTTCTACGAGCAGTACTTC. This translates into CASSFRGAFYEQYF.

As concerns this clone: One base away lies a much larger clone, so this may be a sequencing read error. The CDR3 DNA reads TGTGCCAGCAGCTTTGACGGGAACACTGAAGCTTTCTTT. Protein sequence: CASSFDGNTEAFF. The rearrangement links TRBV7-8 to TRBJ1-1; no clear D gene. Germline assignment: CDR1 SGHVS and CDR2 FQNEAQ. The CDR3 extends over 13 amino acids. Deletions cut 3 bases from V and 1 base from J, with 6 bases between. The entire variable domain, with the rest obtained from reference TRBV7-8 and TRBJ1-1, is as follows: GAGVSQSPRYKVAKRGQDVALRCDPISGHVSLFWYQQALGQGPEFLTYFQNEAQLDKSGLPSDRFFAERPEGSVSTLKIQRTQQEDSAVYLCASSFDGNTEAFFGQGTRLTVV.

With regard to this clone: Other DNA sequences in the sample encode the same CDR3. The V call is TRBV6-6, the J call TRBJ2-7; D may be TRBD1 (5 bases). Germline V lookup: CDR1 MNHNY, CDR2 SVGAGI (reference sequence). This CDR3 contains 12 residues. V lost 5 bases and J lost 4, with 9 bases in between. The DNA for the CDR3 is TGTGCCAGCAGTCCTCAGGGATACGAGCAGTACTTC. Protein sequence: CASSPQGYEQYF.

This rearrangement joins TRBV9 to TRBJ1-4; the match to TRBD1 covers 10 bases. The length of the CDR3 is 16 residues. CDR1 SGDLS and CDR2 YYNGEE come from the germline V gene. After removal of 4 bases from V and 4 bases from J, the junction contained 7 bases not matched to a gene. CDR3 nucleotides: TGTGCCAGCAGCTCCTCCGGGACAGGGGTTAATGAAAAACTGTTTTTT. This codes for CASSSSGTGVNEKLFF.

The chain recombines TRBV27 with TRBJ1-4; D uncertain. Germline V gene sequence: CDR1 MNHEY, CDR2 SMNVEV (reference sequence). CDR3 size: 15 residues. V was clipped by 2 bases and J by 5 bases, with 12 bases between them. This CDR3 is CASSLRRSSNEKLFF. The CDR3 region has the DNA TGTGCCAGCAGTTTACGACGTAGCTCGAATGAAAAACTGTTTTTT.

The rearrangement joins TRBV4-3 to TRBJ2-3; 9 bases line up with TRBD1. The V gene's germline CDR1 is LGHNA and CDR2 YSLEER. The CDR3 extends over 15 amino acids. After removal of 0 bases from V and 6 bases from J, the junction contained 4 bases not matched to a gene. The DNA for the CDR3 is TGCGCCAGCAGCCAAGAAGGACAGGGGCCGGATACGCAGTATTTT. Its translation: CASSQEGQGPDTQYF.

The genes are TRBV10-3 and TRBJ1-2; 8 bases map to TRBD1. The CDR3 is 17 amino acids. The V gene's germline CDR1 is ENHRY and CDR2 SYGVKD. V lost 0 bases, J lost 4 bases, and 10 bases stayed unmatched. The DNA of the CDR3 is TGTGCCATCAGTGAGTCCCCCGACAGGGGTTTCGGCTATGGCTACACCTTC. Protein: CAISESPDRGFGYGYTF.

The CDR3 reads CASSLSSFSGELFF. Here the CDR3 DNA reads TGTGCCAGCAGCTTATCTTCGTTCTCCGGGGAGCTGTTTTTT. This sequence joins TRBV7-2 and TRBJ2-2; D gene uncertain. Germline V gene data show CDR1 as SGHTA and CDR2 as FQGNSA. Trimming took 2 bases from V and 6 from J, leaving 10 bases between them. The CDR3 totals 14 residues.

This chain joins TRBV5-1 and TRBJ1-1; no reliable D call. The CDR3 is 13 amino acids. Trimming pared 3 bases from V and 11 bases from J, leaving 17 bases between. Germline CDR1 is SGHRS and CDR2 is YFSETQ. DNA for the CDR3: TGCGCCAGCAGCTCCTCAGGCCTCGGGCGGGCTTTCTTT. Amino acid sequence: CASSSSGLGRAFF. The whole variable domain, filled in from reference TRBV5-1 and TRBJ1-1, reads KAGVTQTPRYLIKTRGQQVTLSCSPISGHRSVSWYQQTPGQGLQFLFEYFSETQRNKGNFPGRFSGRQFSNSRSEMNVSTLELGDSALYLCASSSSGLGRAFFGQGTRLTVV.

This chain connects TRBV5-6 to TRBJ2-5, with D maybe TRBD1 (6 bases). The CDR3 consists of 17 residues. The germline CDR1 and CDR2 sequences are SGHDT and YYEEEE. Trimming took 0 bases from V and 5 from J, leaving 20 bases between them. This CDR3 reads CASSLEGRGIVGETQYF. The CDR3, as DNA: TGTGCCAGCAGCTTGGAAGGCAGGGGAATCGTCGGGGAGACCCAGTACTTC.

CDR3 nucleotides: TGTGCCACCACCCTCGGAGGCTACGAGCAGTACTTC. Encoded protein: CATTLGGYEQYF. The rearrangement joins TRBV6-1 to TRBJ2-7; weak D call: TRBD2 (5 bases). Germline lookup yields CDR1 MNHNS and CDR2 SASEGT. This CDR3 region has 12 residues. Between the trimmed V and J ends, which lost 10 bases and 3 bases, there was a span of 13 bases.

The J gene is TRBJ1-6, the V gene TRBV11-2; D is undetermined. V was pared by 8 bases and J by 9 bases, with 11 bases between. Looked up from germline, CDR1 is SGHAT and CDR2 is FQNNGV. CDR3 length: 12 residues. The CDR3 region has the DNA TGTGCCAGCGCTACCACTCCTTCACCCCTCCACTTT. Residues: CASATTPSPLHF.

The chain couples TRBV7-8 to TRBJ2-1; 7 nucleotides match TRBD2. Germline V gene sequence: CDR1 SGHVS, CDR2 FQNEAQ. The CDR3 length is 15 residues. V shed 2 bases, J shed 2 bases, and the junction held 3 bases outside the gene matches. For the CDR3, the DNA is TGTGCCAGCAGCTTAAGGGCGGGAGCCTACAATGAGCAGTTCTTC. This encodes CASSLRAGAYNEQFF.

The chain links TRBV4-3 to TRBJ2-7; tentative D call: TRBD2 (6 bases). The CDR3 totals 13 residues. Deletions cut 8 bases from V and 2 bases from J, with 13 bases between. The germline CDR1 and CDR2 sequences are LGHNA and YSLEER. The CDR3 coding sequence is TGCGCCAGCCGAGGTGGGGGGACCTACGAGCAGTACTTC. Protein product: CASRGGGTYEQYF.

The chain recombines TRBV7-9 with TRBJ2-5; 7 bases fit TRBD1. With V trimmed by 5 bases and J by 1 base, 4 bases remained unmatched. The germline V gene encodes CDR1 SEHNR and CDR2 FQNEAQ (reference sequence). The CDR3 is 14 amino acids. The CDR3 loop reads CASSQGTVQETQYF. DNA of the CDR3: TGTGCCAGCAGCCAAGGGACAGTCCAAGAGACCCAGTACTTC.

In DNA form, the CDR3 reads TGTGCCAGTAGTTCGGCGAATACGCAGTATTTT. Translating it yields CASSSANTQYF. The chain employs TRBV19 and TRBJ2-3, with D hard to call. V was pared by 5 bases and J by 7 bases, with 7 bases between. The length of the CDR3 is 11 residues. Germline assignment: CDR1 LNHDA and CDR2 SQIVND (reference sequence). The full variable domain, with the rest looked up from reference TRBV19 and TRBJ2-3, is DGGITQSPKYLFRKEGQNVTLSCEQNLNHDAMYWYRQDPGQGLRLIYYSQIVNDFQKGDIAEGYSVSREKKESFPLTVTSAQKNPTAFYLCASSSANTQYFGPGTRLTVL.

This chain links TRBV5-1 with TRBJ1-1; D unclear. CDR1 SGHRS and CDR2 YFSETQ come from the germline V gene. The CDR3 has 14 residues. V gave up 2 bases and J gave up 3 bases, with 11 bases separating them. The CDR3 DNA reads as TGCGCCAGCAGCTTTGGGTTTTCGGACACTGAAGCTTTCTTT. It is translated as CASSFGFSDTEAFF.

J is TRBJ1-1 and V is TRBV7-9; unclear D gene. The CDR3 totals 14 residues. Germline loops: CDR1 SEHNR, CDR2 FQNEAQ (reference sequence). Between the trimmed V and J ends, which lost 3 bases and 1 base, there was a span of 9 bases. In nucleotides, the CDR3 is TGTGCCAGCAGCTTCGGACGGGCGAACACTGAAGCTTTCTTT. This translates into CASSFGRANTEAFF. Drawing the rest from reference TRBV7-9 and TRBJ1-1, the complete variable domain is DTGVSQNPRHKITKRGQNVTFRCDPISEHNRLYWYRQTLGQGPEFLTYFQNEAQLEKSRLLSDRFSAERPKGSFSTLEIQRTEQGDSAMYLCASSFGRANTEAFFGQGTRLTVV.

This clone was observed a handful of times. The CDR3 loop is CASSAGTENTEAFF. Here the CDR3 DNA reads TGTGCCAGCAGCGCCGGGACAGAGAACACTGAAGCTTTCTTT. The chain employs TRBV7-9 and TRBJ1-1; 7 positions match TRBD1. The CDR3 is made up of 14 amino acids. V trimming: 5 bases; J trimming: 1 base; junction bases outside the gene matches: 4. Germline values: CDR1 SEHNR, CDR2 FQNEAQ (reference sequence).

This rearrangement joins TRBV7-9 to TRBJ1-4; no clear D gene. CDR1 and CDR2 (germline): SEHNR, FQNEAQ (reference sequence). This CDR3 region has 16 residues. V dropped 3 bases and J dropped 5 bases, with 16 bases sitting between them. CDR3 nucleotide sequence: TGTGCCAGCAGCTTTACCGAAACAGCGAGAAATGAAAAACTGTTTTTT. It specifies CASSFTETARNEKLFF. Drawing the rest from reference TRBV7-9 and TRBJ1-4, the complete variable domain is DTGVSQNPRHKITKRGQNVTFRCDPISEHNRLYWYRQTLGQGPEFLTYFQNEAQLEKSRLLSDRFSAERPKGSFSTLEIQRTEQGDSAMYLCASSFTETARNEKLFFGSGTQLSVL.

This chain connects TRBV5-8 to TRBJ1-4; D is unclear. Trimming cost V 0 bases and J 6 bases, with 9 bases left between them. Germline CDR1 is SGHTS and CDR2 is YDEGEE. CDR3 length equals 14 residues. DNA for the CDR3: TGTGCCAGCAGCTTGGGCAGGAATTATGAAAAACTGTTTTTT. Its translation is CASSLGRNYEKLFF.

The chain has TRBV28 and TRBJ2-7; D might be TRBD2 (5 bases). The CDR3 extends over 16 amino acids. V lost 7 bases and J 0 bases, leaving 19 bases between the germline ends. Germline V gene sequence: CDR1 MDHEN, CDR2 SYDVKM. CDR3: CASTFVSDFSSYEQYF. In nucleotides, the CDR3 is TGTGCCAGCACGTTCGTATCGGACTTTTCCTCCTACGAGCAGTACTTC.

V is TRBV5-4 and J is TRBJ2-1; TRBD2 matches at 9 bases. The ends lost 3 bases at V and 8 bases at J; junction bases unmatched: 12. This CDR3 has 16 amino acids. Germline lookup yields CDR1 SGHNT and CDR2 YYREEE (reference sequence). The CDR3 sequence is CASSSYVTSGSYEQFF. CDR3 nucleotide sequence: TGTGCCAGCAGCTCCTACGTTACTAGCGGGTCCTATGAGCAGTTCTTC.

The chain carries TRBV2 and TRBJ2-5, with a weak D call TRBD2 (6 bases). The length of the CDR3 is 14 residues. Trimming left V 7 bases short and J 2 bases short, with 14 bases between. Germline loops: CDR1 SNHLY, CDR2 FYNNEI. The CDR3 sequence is CASTRDGLQETQYF. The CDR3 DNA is TGTGCCAGCACCCGAGACGGACTACAAGAGACCCAGTACTTC.

This chain's CDR3 is CASSLGTSGGASRGTQYF. The DNA for the CDR3 is TGCGCCAGCAGCTTAGGGACTAGCGGGGGGGCCTCACGAGGGACCCAGTACTTC. The J gene is TRBJ2-5, the V gene TRBV5-1; 16 positions match TRBD2. The V and J ends lost 2 bases and 7 bases, in that order; junction bases with no gene match: 11. The CDR3 has 18 residues. Germline CDR1 reads SGHRS; CDR2 reads YFSETQ.

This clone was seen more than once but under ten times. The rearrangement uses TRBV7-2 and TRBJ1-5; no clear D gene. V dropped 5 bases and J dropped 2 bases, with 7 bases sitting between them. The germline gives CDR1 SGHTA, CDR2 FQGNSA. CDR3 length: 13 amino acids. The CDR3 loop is CASSKAGNQPQHF. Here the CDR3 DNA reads TGTGCCAGCAGCAAGGCAGGCAATCAGCCCCAGCATTTT.

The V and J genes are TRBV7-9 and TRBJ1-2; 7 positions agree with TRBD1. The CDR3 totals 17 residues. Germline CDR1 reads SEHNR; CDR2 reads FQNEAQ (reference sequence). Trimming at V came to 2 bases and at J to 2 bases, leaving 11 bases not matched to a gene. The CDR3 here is CASSLTLGGRGNYGYTF. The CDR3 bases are TGTGCCAGCAGCTTAACCTTGGGAGGCAGGGGGAACTATGGCTACACCTTC. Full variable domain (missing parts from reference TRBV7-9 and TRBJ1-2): DTGVSQNPRHKITKRGQNVTFRCDPISEHNRLYWYRQTLGQGPEFLTYFQNEAQLEKSRLLSDRFSAERPKGSFSTLEIQRTEQGDSAMYLCASSLTLGGRGNYGYTFGSGTRLTVV.

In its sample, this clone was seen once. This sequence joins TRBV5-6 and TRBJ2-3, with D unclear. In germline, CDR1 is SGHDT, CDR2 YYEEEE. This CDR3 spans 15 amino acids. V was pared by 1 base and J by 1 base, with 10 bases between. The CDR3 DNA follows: TGTGCCAGCAGCTTGAGGGTGAGCGGCACAGATACGCAGTATTTT. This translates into CASSLRVSGTDTQYF.